This T cell receptor (beta chain) was recorded in a study of CD8 T cells in ankylosing spondylitis. V was pared by 7 bases and J by 7 bases, with 16 bases between. Germline V gene sequence: CDR1 MNHNS, CDR2 SASEGT. This CDR3 spans 13 amino acids. Quantitative 5'-RACE with molecular barcodes was used to make the TCR beta libraries. TCRdb fed the 5' RACE reads into MiXCR, producing one record per CDR3 protein. Of approximately 350,000 distinct CDR3 sequences in the sample, roughly 20% were seen once. Study conclusions and caveats: There was a TCR beta motif, made of eight highly homologous variants, that appeared characteristic of ankylosing spondylitis blood. Disease-linked clones had a CD8+ phenotype and relatively low frequency in peripheral blood. Reported data indicate significant enrichment of disease-linked clones within matched ankylosing spondylitis synovial fluid.

Turning to this clonotype: The antigen is unknown.

This chain uses TRBV6-1 with TRBJ1-2; D unresolved. The source is a male donor with ankylosing spondylitis or in good health (not recorded which). The sample consisted of blood, either unsorted or a sorted T cell fraction (not recorded which). In DNA form, the CDR3 reads TGTGCCAGCACCGCCCTGGGCCTGAGTGGCTACACCTTC. It encodes CASTALGLSGYTF.